The 17 T cell receptor beta chains given below trace back to one sample, sequenced in a study of T cell clones after liver transplantation. Produced via immunoSEQ multiplex PCR; TCRdb's table is partial and in-frame only. The sample has 68,000 or so clones, approximately 92% seen once. This sample comprised CD4+ T cells from blood, obtained about 25 months after liver transplant. The origin of the receptors is a human patient who received a liver transplant. Some T cells may have originated in the graft donor.

The rearrangement uses TRBV6-6 and TRBJ2-7; D uncertain. Germline V lookup: CDR1 MNHNY, CDR2 SVGAGI (reference sequence). The germline V and J ends were trimmed by 4 bases and 0 bases, with 7 bases remaining between them. This CDR3 comprises 13 residues. The CDR3 bases are TGTGCCAGCAGTTCGGCTAACTCCTACGAGCAGTACTTC. As protein: CASSSANSYEQYF.

This clone was found a few times. The V and J genes are TRBV18 and TRBJ1-3; unclear D gene. Trimming took 4 bases from V and 1 from J, leaving 5 bases between them. The length of the CDR3 is 13 residues. Germline assignment: CDR1 KGHSH and CDR2 LQKENI. DNA of the CDR3: TGTGCCAGCTCACAGATTTCTGGAAACACCATATATTTT. The encoded protein is CASSQISGNTIYF.

The rearrangement links TRBV6-5 to TRBJ1-1; 9 bases match TRBD1. V lost 7 bases and J lost 4; bases outside the gene matches: 4. Per the germline V gene, CDR1 is MNHEY and CDR2 is SVGAGI. This CDR3 region has 13 residues. The CDR3 is CASTKTGGTEAFF. In DNA, the CDR3 is TGTGCCAGCACCAAGACAGGGGGCACTGAAGCTTTCTTT.

V usage is TRBV5-4 and J usage is TRBJ2-2, with unresolved D. Germline CDR1 reads SGHNT; CDR2 reads YYREEE (reference sequence). This CDR3 region has 15 residues. The germline V and J ends were trimmed by 4 bases and 6 bases, with 16 bases remaining between them. CDR3 residues: CASSIPGSLAGELFF. The CDR3 DNA follows: TGTGCCAGCAGCATTCCGGGCTCGTTGGCCGGGGAGCTGTTTTTT. Based on the CDR3 plus reference TRBV5-4 and TRBJ2-2, the full variable domain is ETGVTQSPTHLIKTRGQQVTLRCSSQSGHNTVSWYQQALGQGPQFIFQYYREEENGRGNFPPRFSGLQFPNYSSELNVNALELDDSALYLCASSIPGSLAGELFFGEGSRLTVL.

The CDR3 DNA is TGTGCCAGCAGACTACTAGATAAGGATGAGCAGTTCTTC. It translates to CASRLLDKDEQFF. The chain has TRBV27 and TRBJ2-1, with D perhaps matching TRBD2 (5 bases). V lost 6 bases and J lost 8, with 14 bases in between. The CDR3 sequence is 13 residues long. In germline, CDR1 is MNHEY, CDR2 SMNVEV (reference sequence).

CDR3 sequence (DNA): TGTGCCAGCAGCTCAGGAGGGCCCAATGAGCAGTTCTTC. Its protein product is CASSSGGPNEQFF. The rearrangement uses TRBV11-1 and TRBJ2-1; possibly TRBD2 for D (6 bases). CDR1 SGHAT and CDR2 FQDESV come from the germline V gene (reference sequence). V was shortened by 4 bases and J by 6 bases, with 10 bases between the two germline ends. The CDR3 covers 13 residues.

This rearrangement joins TRBV28 to TRBJ1-5; 7 bases agree with TRBD1. V was clipped by 1 base and J by 4 bases; unmatched bases: 1. The CDR3 sequence is 14 residues long. Looked up from germline, CDR1 is MDHEN and CDR2 is SYDVKM. The CDR3 DNA is TGTGCCAGCAGTTTATCAGGGGGGAATCAGCCCCAGCATTTT. As protein: CASSLSGGNQPQHF.

CDR3 nucleotides: TGTGCCAGCAGCGAAACTCAGAGAGGAGCTTTCTTT. Amino acid sequence: CASSETQRGAFF. The rearrangement links TRBV5-8 to TRBJ1-1, with unresolved D. Germline V gives CDR1 SGHTS, CDR2 YDEGEE. The CDR3 totals 12 residues. V lost 4 bases and J lost 10, with 14 bases in between.

A single count supports this clone. The chain carries TRBV10-3 and TRBJ1-6; D gene uncertain. CDR3 size: 14 residues. Trimming removed 6 bases from V and 5 bases from J, with 11 bases in between. Per the germline V gene, CDR1 is ENHRY and CDR2 is SYGVKD. The CDR3 DNA follows: TGTGCCATCAGAGCGGGTCGGAATAATTCACCCCTCCACTTT. The encoded protein is CAIRAGRNNSPLHF.

V gene TRBV28 combines with J gene TRBJ2-2; D is undetermined. The length of the CDR3 is 14 residues. Germline-derived CDR1 and CDR2 are MDHEN and SYDVKM. The ends were cut back, 8 bases at V and 0 bases at J, with 10 bases in the middle. The chain's CDR3 is CASEVASNTGELFF. The CDR3 coding sequence is TGTGCCAGCGAAGTAGCTTCGAACACCGGGGAGCTGTTTTTT.

This rearrangement joins TRBV2 to TRBJ2-5, with 11 bases aligning to TRBD2. With the DNA end fitting TRBJ2-7 better, the J assignment may be wrong. CDR1 SNHLY and CDR2 FYNNEI come from the germline V gene. The CDR3 is 14 amino acids. In DNA form, the CDR3 reads TGTGCCAGCAGTTCCGGGACTAGCGGTTACGAGCAGTACTTC. Its protein is CASSSGTSGYEQYF.

The chain couples TRBV9 to TRBJ2-2; tentatively, D is TRBD2 (5 bases). CDR1 and CDR2 from the germline V gene are SGDLS and YYNGEE. The CDR3 spans 16 residues. The V gene lost 0 bases and the J gene lost 5 bases, with 14 bases spanning the gap. DNA of the CDR3: TGTGCCAGCAGCGTAGTGGGGAGACTCGATACCGGGGAGCTGTTTTTT. This codes for CASSVVGRLDTGELFF.

The chain has TRBV28 and TRBJ2-7; D tentatively reads TRBD1 or TRBD2 (5 bases each). The CDR3 length is 14 residues. The V gene's germline CDR1 is MDHEN and CDR2 SYDVKM. Trimming stripped 7 bases from V and 0 bases from J, with 13 bases between. CDR3 region: CASKRPGSSYEQYF. The CDR3 DNA follows: TGTGCCAGCAAAAGACCAGGGAGCTCCTACGAGCAGTACTTC.

As regards this clone: The same CDR3 is also encoded by other DNA sequences in this sample. CDR3 sequence reads: CASRDRVDQPQHF. The CDR3 DNA is TGCGCCAGCCGCGACAGGGTAGATCAGCCCCAGCATTTT. This sequence joins TRBV5-1 and TRBJ1-5; 7 bases map to TRBD1. Trimming at V came to 7 bases and at J to 5 bases, leaving 6 bases not matched to a gene. The germline CDR1 and CDR2 sequences are SGHRS and YFSETQ. The CDR3 covers 13 residues.

This sequence joins TRBV5-1 and TRBJ2-5, with D possibly TRBD1 on 6 matching bases. V was cut by 5 bases and J by 2 bases, with 10 bases left in between. The CDR3 totals 13 residues. The V gene's germline CDR1 is SGHRS and CDR2 YFSETQ. In DNA, the CDR3 is TGCGCCAGCAGTTACAGGGCGCAAGAGACCCAGTACTTC. Its translation is CASSYRAQETQYF.

V gene TRBV28 combines with J gene TRBJ2-3; D perhaps matches TRBD2 (5 bases). V lost 7 bases to trimming and J lost 2 bases, with 10 bases between them. The CDR3 is 13 amino acids. Germline loops: CDR1 MDHEN, CDR2 SYDVKM. CDR3: CASNRGYTDTQYF. The CDR3 DNA reads as TGTGCCAGCAATCGGGGATACACAGATACGCAGTATTTT.

V usage is TRBV6-6 and J usage is TRBJ2-5; D ambiguous. Germline V lookup: CDR1 MNHNY, CDR2 SVGAGI (reference sequence). The CDR3 loop spans 11 amino acids. The V end lost 6 bases, the J end lost 14 bases, and 16 bases lay between the germline ends. The DNA for the CDR3 is TGTGCCAGCAGCCCAGACTCCCTGAAATACTTC. Amino acid sequence: CASSPDSLKYF.